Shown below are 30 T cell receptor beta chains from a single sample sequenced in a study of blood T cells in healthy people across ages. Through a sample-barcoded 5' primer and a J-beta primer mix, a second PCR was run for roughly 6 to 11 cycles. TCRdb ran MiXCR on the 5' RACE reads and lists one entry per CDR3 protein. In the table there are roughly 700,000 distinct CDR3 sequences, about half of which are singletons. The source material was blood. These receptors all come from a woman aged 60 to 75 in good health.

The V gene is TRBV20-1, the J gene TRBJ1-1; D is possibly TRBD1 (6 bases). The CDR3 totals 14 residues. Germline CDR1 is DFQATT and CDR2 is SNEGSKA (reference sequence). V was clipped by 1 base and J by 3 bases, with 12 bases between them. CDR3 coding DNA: TGCAGTGCTAGAGTGACAGGACGGGACACTGAAGCTTTCTTT. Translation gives CSARVTGRDTEAFF.

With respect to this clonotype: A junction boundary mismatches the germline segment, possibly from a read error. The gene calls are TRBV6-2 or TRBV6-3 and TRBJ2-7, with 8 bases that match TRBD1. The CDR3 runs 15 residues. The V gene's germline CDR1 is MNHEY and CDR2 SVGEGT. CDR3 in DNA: TGTGCCGGCAGCATCCTTGGCCAGGGGGCGGGTGAGCAGTACTTC. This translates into CAGSILGQGAGEQYF.

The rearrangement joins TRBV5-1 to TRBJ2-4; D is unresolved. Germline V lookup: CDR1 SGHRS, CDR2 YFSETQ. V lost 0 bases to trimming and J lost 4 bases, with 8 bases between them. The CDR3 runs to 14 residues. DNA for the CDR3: TGCGCCAGCAGCTTGGAGTCAGAAAAAAACATTCAGTACTTC. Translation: CASSLESEKNIQYF.

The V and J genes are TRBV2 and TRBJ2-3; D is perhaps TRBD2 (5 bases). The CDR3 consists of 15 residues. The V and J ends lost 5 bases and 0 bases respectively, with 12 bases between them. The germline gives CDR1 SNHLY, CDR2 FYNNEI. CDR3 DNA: TGTGCCAGCAGTCTAGAAGCGGCAAGCACAGATACGCAGTATTTT. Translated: CASSLEAASTDTQYF.

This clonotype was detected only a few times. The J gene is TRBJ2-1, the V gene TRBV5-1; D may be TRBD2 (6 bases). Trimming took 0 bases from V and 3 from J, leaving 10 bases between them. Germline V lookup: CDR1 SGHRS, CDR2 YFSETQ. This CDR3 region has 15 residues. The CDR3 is CASSLGPSDYNEQFF. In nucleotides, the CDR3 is TGCGCCAGCAGCTTGGGTCCTAGCGACTACAATGAGCAGTTCTTC.

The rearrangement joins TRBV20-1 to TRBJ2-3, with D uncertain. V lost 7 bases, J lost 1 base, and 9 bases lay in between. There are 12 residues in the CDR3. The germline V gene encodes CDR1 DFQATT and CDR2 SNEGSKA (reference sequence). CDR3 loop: CSGAAGTDTQYF. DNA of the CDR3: TGCAGTGGGGCGGCAGGCACAGATACGCAGTATTTT.

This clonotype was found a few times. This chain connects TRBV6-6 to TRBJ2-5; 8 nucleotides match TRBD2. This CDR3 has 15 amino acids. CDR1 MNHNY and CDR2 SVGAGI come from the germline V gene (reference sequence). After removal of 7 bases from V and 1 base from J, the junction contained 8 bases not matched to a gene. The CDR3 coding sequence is TGTGCCAGCACCCCGGGGGGGCTAGGCCAAGAGACCCAGTACTTC. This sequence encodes CASTPGGLGQETQYF.

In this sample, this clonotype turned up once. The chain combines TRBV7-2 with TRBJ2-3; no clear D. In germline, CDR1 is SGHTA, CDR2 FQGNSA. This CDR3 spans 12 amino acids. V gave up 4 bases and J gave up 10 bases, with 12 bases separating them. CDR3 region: CASSYPPNAQYF. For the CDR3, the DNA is TGTGCCAGCAGCTATCCCCCTAACGCGCAGTATTTT.

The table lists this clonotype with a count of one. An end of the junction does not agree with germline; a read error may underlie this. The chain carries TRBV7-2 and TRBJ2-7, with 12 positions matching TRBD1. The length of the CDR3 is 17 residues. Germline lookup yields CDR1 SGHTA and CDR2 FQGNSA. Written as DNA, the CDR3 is TGTGTCAGCAGCCCCGGTAAGGGACAGGGGGCAACCTACGGGCAGTACTTC. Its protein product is CVSSPGKGQGATYGQYF. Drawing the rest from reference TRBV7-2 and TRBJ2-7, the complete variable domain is GAGVSQSPSNKVTEKGKDVELRCDPISGHTALYWYRQSLGQGLEFLIYFQGNSAPDKSGLPSDRFSAERTGGSVSTLTIQRTQQEDSAVYLCVSSPGKGQGATYGQYFGPGTRLTVT.

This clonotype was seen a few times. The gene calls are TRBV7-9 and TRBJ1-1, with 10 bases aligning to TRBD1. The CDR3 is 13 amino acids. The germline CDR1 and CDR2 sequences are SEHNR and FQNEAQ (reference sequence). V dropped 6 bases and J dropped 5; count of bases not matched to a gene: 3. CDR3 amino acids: CASRWTGGTEAFF. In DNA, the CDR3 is TGTGCCAGCAGGTGGACAGGGGGAACTGAAGCTTTCTTT. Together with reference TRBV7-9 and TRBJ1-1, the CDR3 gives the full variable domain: DTGVSQNPRHKITKRGQNVTFRCDPISEHNRLYWYRQTLGQGPEFLTYFQNEAQLEKSRLLSDRFSAERPKGSFSTLEIQRTEQGDSAMYLCASRWTGGTEAFFGQGTRLTVV.

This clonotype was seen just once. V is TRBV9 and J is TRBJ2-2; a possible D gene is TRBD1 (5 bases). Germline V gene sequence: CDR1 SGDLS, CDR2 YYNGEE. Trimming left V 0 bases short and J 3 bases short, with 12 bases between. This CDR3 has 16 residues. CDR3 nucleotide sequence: TGTGCCAGCAGCGTAGGGACGACAGATCACACCGGGGAGCTGTTTTTT. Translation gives CASSVGTTDHTGELFF.

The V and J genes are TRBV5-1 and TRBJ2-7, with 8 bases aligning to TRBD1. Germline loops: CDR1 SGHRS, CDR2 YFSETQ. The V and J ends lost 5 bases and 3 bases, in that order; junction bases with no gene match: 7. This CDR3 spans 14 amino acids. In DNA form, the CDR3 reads TGCGCCAGCAGTCTGACAGGGGACGGCTACGAGCAGTACTTC. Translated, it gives CASSLTGDGYEQYF.

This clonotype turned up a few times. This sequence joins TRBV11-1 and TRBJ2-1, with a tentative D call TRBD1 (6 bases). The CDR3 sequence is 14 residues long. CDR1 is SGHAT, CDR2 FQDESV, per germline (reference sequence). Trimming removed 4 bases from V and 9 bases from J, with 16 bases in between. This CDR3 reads CASSSERYRVEQFF. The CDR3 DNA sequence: TGTGCCAGCAGCTCTGAACGCTACAGGGTTGAGCAGTTCTTC.

The DNA for the CDR3 is TGTGCCAGCAGTTCACGCCCCGGACAGAACGGCAATCAGCCCCAGCATTTT. Residues: CASSSRPGQNGNQPQHF. The V gene is TRBV28, the J gene TRBJ1-5, with D possibly matching TRBD1 (6 bases). The V end lost 4 bases, the J end lost 2 bases, and 18 bases lay between the germline ends. Germline lookup yields CDR1 MDHEN and CDR2 SYDVKM. The CDR3 loop spans 17 amino acids.

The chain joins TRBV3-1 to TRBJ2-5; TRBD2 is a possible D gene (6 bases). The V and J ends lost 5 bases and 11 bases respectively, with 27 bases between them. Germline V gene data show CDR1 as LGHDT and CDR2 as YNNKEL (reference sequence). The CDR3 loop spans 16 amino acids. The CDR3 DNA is TGTGCCAGCAGCTCCCGAGTAGCGGCCACCTCGGGGGAGCAGTACTTC. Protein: CASSSRVAATSGEQYF.

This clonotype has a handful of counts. CDR3 sequence (DNA): TGCGCCAGCAGCCGCTTACTAGCGGGAGGGGCCTACGAGCAGTACTTC. It specifies CASSRLLAGGAYEQYF. The chain couples TRBV4-3 to TRBJ2-7; 13 bases match TRBD2. This CDR3 spans 16 amino acids. Germline V CDR1 and CDR2: LGHNA, YSLEER. Unmatched junction bases numbered 5, after V lost 4 bases and J lost 2 bases.

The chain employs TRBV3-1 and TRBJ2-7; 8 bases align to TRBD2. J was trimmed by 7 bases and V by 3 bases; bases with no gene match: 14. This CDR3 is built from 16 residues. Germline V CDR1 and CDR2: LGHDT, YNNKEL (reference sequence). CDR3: CASSQGSSGLYNEQYF. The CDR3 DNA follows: TGTGCCAGCAGCCAGGGCTCTAGCGGGTTATACAATGAGCAGTACTTC.

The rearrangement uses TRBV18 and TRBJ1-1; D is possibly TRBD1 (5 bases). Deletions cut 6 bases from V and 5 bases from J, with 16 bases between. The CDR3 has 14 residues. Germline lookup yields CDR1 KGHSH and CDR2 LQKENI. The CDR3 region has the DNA TGTGCCAGCTCGCAGGGACGCGTAGGGACTGAAGCTTTCTTT. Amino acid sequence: CASSQGRVGTEAFF.

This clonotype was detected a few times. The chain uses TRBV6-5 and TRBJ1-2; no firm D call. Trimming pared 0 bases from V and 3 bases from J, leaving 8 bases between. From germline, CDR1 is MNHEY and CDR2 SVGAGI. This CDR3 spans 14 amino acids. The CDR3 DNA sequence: TGTGCCAGCAGTTACTCCCAGGAGGACTATGGCTACACCTTC. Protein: CASSYSQEDYGYTF.

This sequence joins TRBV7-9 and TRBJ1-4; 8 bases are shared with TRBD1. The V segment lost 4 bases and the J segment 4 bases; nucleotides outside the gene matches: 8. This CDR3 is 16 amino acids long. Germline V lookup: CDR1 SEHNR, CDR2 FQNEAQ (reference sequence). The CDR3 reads CASSSHDRGFNEKLFF. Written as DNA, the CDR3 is TGTGCCAGCAGCTCACACGACAGGGGATTTAATGAAAAACTGTTTTTT.

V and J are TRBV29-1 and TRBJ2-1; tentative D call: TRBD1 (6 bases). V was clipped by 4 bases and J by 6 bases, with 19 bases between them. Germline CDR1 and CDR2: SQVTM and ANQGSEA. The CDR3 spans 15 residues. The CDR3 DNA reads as TGCAGCGTTGGGCAAGACAGGCTCCTCCGCAATGAGCAGTTCTTC. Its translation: CSVGQDRLLRNEQFF.

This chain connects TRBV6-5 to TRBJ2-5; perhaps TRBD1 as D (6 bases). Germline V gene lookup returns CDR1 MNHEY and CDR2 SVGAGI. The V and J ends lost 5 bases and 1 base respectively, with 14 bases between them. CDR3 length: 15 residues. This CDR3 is CASSPTGSSQETQYF. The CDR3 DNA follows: TGTGCCAGCAGTCCCACAGGGAGTTCCCAAGAGACCCAGTACTTC.

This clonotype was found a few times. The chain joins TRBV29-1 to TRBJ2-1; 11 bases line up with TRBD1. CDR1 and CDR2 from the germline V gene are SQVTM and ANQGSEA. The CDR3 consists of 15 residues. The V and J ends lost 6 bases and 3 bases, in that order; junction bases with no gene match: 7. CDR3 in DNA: TGCAGCGTAACACCCGGGACAGGGGGCTACAATGAGCAGTTCTTC. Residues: CSVTPGTGGYNEQFF.

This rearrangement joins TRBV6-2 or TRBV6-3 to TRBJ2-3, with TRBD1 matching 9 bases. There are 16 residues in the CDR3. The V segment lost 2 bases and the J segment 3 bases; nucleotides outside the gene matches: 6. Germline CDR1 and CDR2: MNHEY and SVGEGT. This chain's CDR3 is CASSYQDRGGTDTQYF. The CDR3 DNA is TGTGCCAGCAGTTACCAGGACAGGGGAGGAACAGATACGCAGTATTTT.

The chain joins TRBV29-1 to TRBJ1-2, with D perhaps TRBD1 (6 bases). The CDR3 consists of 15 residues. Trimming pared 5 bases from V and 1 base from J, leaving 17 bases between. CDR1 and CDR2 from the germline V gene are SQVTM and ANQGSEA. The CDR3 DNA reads TGCAGCGTTTTTTCTGGACAGAGGATTAACTATGGCTACACCTTC. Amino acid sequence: CSVFSGQRINYGYTF. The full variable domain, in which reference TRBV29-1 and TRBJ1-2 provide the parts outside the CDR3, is SAVISQKPSRDICQRGTSLTIQCQVDSQVTMMFWYRQQPGQSLTLIATANQGSEATYESGFVIDKFPISRPNLTFSTLTVSNMSPEDSSIYLCSVFSGQRINYGYTFGSGTRLTVV.

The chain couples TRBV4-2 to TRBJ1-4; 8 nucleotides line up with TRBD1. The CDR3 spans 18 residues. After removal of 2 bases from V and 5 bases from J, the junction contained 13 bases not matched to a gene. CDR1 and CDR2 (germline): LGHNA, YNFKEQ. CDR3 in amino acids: CASSQTNPSRDRNEKLFF. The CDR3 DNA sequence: TGTGCCAGCAGCCAAACCAACCCCAGCCGGGACAGGAATGAAAAACTGTTTTTT.

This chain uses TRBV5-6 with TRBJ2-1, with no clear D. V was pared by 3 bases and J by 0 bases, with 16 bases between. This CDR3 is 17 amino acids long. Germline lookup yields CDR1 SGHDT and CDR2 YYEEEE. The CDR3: CASSYYNGPSSYNEQFF. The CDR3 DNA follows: TGTGCCAGCAGCTACTATAACGGGCCGAGCTCCTACAATGAGCAGTTCTTC. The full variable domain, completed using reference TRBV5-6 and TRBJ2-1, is DAGVTQSPTHLIKTRGQQVTLRCSPKSGHDTVSWYQQALGQGPQFIFQYYEEEERQRGNFPDRFSGHQFPNYSSELNVNALLLGDSALYLCASSYYNGPSSYNEQFFGPGTRLTVL.

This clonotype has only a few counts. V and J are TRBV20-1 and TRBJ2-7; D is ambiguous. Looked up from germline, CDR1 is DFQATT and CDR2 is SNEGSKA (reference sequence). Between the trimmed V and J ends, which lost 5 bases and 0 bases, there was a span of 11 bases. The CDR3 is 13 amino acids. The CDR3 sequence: CSALPGRSYEQYF. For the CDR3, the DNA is TGCAGTGCTCTCCCGGGCCGCTCCTACGAGCAGTACTTC.

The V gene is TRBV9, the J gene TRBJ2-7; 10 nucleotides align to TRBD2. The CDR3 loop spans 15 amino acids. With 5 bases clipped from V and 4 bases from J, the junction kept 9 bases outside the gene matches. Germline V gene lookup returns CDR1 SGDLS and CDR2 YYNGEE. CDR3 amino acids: CASSPQAGGPYEQYF. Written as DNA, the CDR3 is TGTGCCAGCAGTCCCCAAGCGGGAGGGCCGTACGAGCAGTACTTC.

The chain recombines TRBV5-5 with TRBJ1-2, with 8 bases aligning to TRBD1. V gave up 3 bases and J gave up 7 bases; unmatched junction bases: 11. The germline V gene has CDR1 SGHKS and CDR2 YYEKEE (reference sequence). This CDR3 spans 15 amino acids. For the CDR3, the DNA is TGTGCCAGCAGCTCGACCGGACAGGGCAGTGGTGGCTACACCTTC. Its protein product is CASSSTGQGSGGYTF.